A selection of T cell receptor beta chains follows, all from one sample in a study of T cells in Graves' hyperthyroidism and ophthalmopathy. TCRdb re-called the multiplex PCR reads with MiXCR, one entry per CDR3 protein. The table has roughly 400,000 distinct CDR3 sequences, more than 20% seen once. The sample was blood. The receptors derive from a man aged 45-65 years with Graves' hyperthyroidism. Each CDR3 is given with its conserved first and last residue. D genes are given only for firm matches. Size is stated for part of the rows, as once, few or many counts, or as a class when the clone is expanded.

j_call cdr3_length clone_size v_call d_call cdr3_nt cdr3_aa
TRBJ2-3 13 NA TRBV6-1 NA TGTGCCAGCATGATGCGGCGGGAAGATACGCAGTATTTT CASMMRREDTQYF
TRBJ1-2 16 NA TRBV6-5 NA TGTGCCAGCAGTTACGGGGCGATTGACAGTTTCGGGGGCTACACCTTC CASSYGAIDSFGGYTF
TRBJ1-1 14 NA TRBV4-2 NA TGTGCCAGCAGCCAACCGATATCGAACACTGAAGCTTTCTTT CASSQPISNTEAFF
TRBJ1-2 13 NA TRBV7-8 TRBD1 TGTGCCAGCAGCACCGGGACAGCTTATGGCTACACCTTC CASSTGTAYGYTF
TRBJ1-1 14 NA TRBV12-3/TRBV12-4 TRBD1 TGTGCCAGCAGTCGTTCAGGGGGCAACACTGAAGCTTTCTTT CASSRSGGNTEAFF
TRBJ1-1 14 NA TRBV18 NA TGTGCCAGCTCACCACCACAGCGGGGGACGGGAGCTCTCTTT CASSPPQRGTGALF
TRBJ1-2 15 many TRBV2 NA TGTGCCAGCAGTGAGGCGCGGGGCGGGGACTATGGCTACACCTTC CASSEARGGDYGYTF
TRBJ1-1 13 NA TRBV5-1 NA TGCGCCAGCAGTCACAAGTCGAACACTGAAGCTTTCTTT CASSHKSNTEAFF
TRBJ1-3 13 NA TRBV6-2/TRBV6-3 NA TGTGCCAGCAGTGTCGGGTCGACGGACACCATATATTTT CASSVGSTDTIYF
TRBJ2-3 15 many TRBV28 NA TGTGCCAGCAAGTCTACAGGGTTATCTTCAGATACGCAGTATTTT CASKSTGLSSDTQYF
TRBJ1-4 13 NA TRBV20-1 NA TGCAGTGCTAGGGCTGGGGTCGTTGAAAAACTGTTTTTT CSARAGVVEKLFF
TRBJ1-4 14 NA TRBV4-1 NA TGCGCCAGCAGCCAGGGCCCGGGAGACGAAAAACTGTTTTTT CASSQGPGDEKLFF
TRBJ1-2 14 NA TRBV20-1 NA TGCAGTTCTGGGCCCCGGGGGGGCCTCTATGGCTACACCTTC CSSGPRGGLYGYTF
TRBJ2-1 18 few TRBV7-9 TRBD2 TGTGCCAGCATCCCCGCTTCCCTTAGCGGGAGCGCCTACAATGAGCAGTTCTTC CASIPASLSGSAYNEQFF
TRBJ2-1 17 few TRBV10-1 TRBD2 TGCGCCAGCAGTGAGGCCGCGGGACTAGCGGGAAGGAATGAGCAGTTCTTC CASSEAAGLAGRNEQFF
TRBJ1-1 13 NA TRBV3-1 NA TGTGCCAGCAGCCATTCCCTGAACACTGAAGCTTTCTTT CASSHSLNTEAFF
TRBJ2-5 13 many TRBV7-9 TRBD1 TGTGCCAGCAGCCGCGGACAGGGAGAGACCCAGTACTTC CASSRGQGETQYF
TRBJ1-2 13 few TRBV16 NA TGTGCCAGCAGCCAATCATATAACTATGGCTACACCTTC CASSQSYNYGYTF
TRBJ2-1 14 many TRBV27 NA TGTGCCAGCAGTTTTAAAAACGGCTACAATGAGCAGTTCTTC CASSFKNGYNEQFF
TRBJ1-5 14 NA TRBV28 NA TGTGCCAGCAGGGGACCGACGAGCAATCAGCCCCAGCATTTT CASRGPTSNQPQHF
TRBJ2-2 17 few TRBV10-3 TRBD1 TGTGCCATCAGTGAGGCTACAGGGGCTGTGAACACCGGGGAGCTGTTTTTT CAISEATGAVNTGELFF
TRBJ1-2 15 NA TRBV28 TRBD1 TGTGCCAGCAGCCTAACCCGGGACAGGGATTATGGCTACACCTTC CASSLTRDRDYGYTF
TRBJ2-5 14 many TRBV20-1 TRBD1 TGCAGTGCCTCCGGGACAGGGCTTCGAGAGACCCAGTACTTC CSASGTGLRETQYF
TRBJ1-2 17 NA TRBV11-2 TRBD1 TGTGCCAGCAGCACGGGGACAGGACACGATTTTAGTCATGGCTACACCTTC CASSTGTGHDFSHGYTF
TRBJ1-6 12 few TRBV30 NA TGTGCCTGGAGCGCAAGTAATTCACCCCTCCACTTT CAWSASNSPLHF
TRBJ1-1 14 NA TRBV20-1 NA TGCAGTGCTAGAGACGGACAAAGAGTTACTGAAGCTTTCTTT CSARDGQRVTEAFF
TRBJ2-7 14 NA TRBV2 TRBD1 TGTGCCAGCAGAACCGGGACAGGGGCCTACGAGCAGTACTTC CASRTGTGAYEQYF
TRBJ1-2 16 once TRBV4-1 TRBD1 TGCGCCAGCAGCCAGAGCGGACAGGGAGAATACTATGGCTACACCTTC CASSQSGQGEYYGYTF
TRBJ1-2 15 NA TRBV4-1 TRBD1 TGCGCCAGCAGCCAATTGGGACAGGGGATCTATGGCTACACCTTC CASSQLGQGIYGYTF
TRBJ1-3 14 few TRBV11-3 NA TGTGCCAGCAGCTCCCCGGGCATGGGAAACACCATATATTTT CASSSPGMGNTIYF
TRBJ1-1 15 NA TRBV18 NA TGTGCCAGCTCCGCTACCAGGTCCGAGAACACTGAAGCTTTCTTT CASSATRSENTEAFF
TRBJ2-1 15 few TRBV20-1 TRBD1 TGCAGTGCCGAGAGGGGACAGGGGGGCGTCTATGAGCAGTTCTTC CSAERGQGGVYEQFF
TRBJ2-7 11 NA TRBV12-5 NA TGTGCTAGTACCTTCACTTCCGAGCAGTACTTC CASTFTSEQYF
TRBJ1-4 15 few TRBV27 NA TGTGCCAGCAGCTTCGCTGGGAGGGGCAACGAAAAACTGTTTTTT CASSFAGRGNEKLFF
TRBJ2-1 14 NA TRBV7-9 NA TGTGCCAGCAGCTATTATGGGCCCTTTGATGAGCAGTTCTTC CASSYYGPFDEQFF
TRBJ2-7 13 many TRBV12-3/TRBV12-4 NA TGTGCCAGCAGTTCTCCGGACGAGTCCGAGCAGTACTTC CASSSPDESEQYF
TRBJ2-1 15 NA TRBV7-2 NA TGTGCCAGCAGCTTAGCGATAGGCCCCTACAATGAGCAGTTCTTC CASSLAIGPYNEQFF
TRBJ2-6 13 NA TRBV12-3/TRBV12-4 NA TGTGCCCTCAAGGACTCTGGGGCCAACGTCCTGACTTTC CALKDSGANVLTF
TRBJ2-3 16 NA TRBV15 NA TGTGCCACCAGCAGAGATTTGCCCGGGGGCACAGATACGCAGTATTTT CATSRDLPGGTDTQYF
TRBJ2-3 15 few TRBV6-1 NA TGTGCCAGCAGTGAAACATTTACTAGCACAGATACGCAGTATTTT CASSETFTSTDTQYF
TRBJ2-1 15 few TRBV5-1 NA TGCGCCAGCAGCTTGGCAGGGAGTCTGTACAATGAGCAGTTCTTC CASSLAGSLYNEQFF
TRBJ2-5 14 few TRBV13 NA TGTGCCAGCAGCTTAGGCCCAGCCGGAGAGACCCAGTACTTC CASSLGPAGETQYF
TRBJ2-7 14 few TRBV7-9 NA TGTGCCAGCGGCCGGATTGGCCGAAGCTACGAGCAGTACTTC CASGRIGRSYEQYF
TRBJ2-7 15 many TRBV20-1 TRBD2 TGCAGTGCTAGAGCAATCCGGACTAGTTTCCACGAGCAGTACTTC CSARAIRTSFHEQYF
TRBJ2-3 15 NA TRBV20-1 TRBD2 TGCAGTGCTAGGACCACTAGCGGGAATGGAGATGCGCAGTATTTT CSARTTSGNGDAQYF
TRBJ2-2 16 few TRBV7-3 TRBD1 TGTGCCAGCAGCCCCCGGGACAGGGGAGGGAAAGGGGAGCTGTTTTTT CASSPRDRGGKGELFF
TRBJ2-1 15 many TRBV7-3 TRBD2 TGTGCCAGCAGCTTAATCGGGACTAGCGGCGATGAGCAGTTCTTC CASSLIGTSGDEQFF
TRBJ1-1 13 few TRBV19 TRBD1 TGTGCCAGCCACAGGGGGCGCGACTCTGAAGCTTTCTTT CASHRGRDSEAFF
TRBJ1-4 13 NA TRBV29-1 TRBD1 TGCAGCGTTCACACAGGGGGCGATGAAAAACTGTTTTTT CSVHTGGDEKLFF
TRBJ2-5 13 NA TRBV5-1 NA TGCGCCAGCAGCGTCCGGGGAGGCGAGACCCAGTACTTC CASSVRGGETQYF
TRBJ2-1 16 few TRBV11-2 NA TGTGCCAGCAGCTCCCAAGCGGGTCGCAGTGCTACGGAGCAGTTCTTC CASSSQAGRSATEQFF
TRBJ2-7 15 few TRBV20-1 TRBD1 TGCAGTGCTAGAGACCGGGACAGGGTCTCCTACGAGCAGTACTTC CSARDRDRVSYEQYF
TRBJ1-2 15 NA TRBV5-1 TRBD1 TGCGCCAGCAGCCTGACAGGGGGCTTAAACTATGGCTACACCTTC CASSLTGGLNYGYTF
TRBJ2-5 14 many TRBV7-3 NA TGTGCCAGCAGCCCTGGGGCGAGCTGGGAGACCCAGTACTTC CASSPGASWETQYF
TRBJ2-7 16 few TRBV12-5 NA TGTGCTAGTGGTCCCCAGGGGTCCGGCGGAATATACGAGCAGTACTTC CASGPQGSGGIYEQYF